The 16 T cell receptor beta chains reported below all come from one sample, sequenced in a study of cytomegalovirus exposure and HLA in healthy donors (dated by TCRdb to 2017 to 2019). The library was produced with the immunoSEQ multiplex PCR assay. For the multiplex PCR, a mixture combining 60 forward primers for TCR Vbeta segments and 13 reverse primers for TCR Jbeta segments was used. This is the immuneACCESS table as TCRdb keeps it, with only in-frame sequences that have V and J called. A part of the clones is gone; compared with another copy, unresolved V genes explain less than half, and the rest is unexplained. The sample table holds fewer than 100,000 clones, of which approximately 71% were seen once. Approximately 8% of the sample comes from the top ten. The specimen was PBMCs. These receptors were taken from a female donor in good health and CMV-seronegative.

This clone occurred a few times. The chain employs TRBV19 and TRBJ2-3; D is undetermined. CDR3 length: 13 amino acids. Trimming pared 6 bases from V and 4 bases from J, leaving 11 bases between. Germline-derived CDR1 and CDR2 are LNHDA and SQIVND (reference sequence). CDR3 loop: CASRPSGPDTQYF. Written as DNA, the CDR3 is TGTGCCAGTAGACCCAGTGGGCCAGATACGCAGTATTTT.

A remark on this clone: Other DNA sequences in this specimen translate into the identical CDR3. The V and J genes are TRBV5-1 and TRBJ1-2, with D hard to call. V was clipped by 0 bases and J by 2 bases, with 17 bases between them. CDR1 and CDR2 (germline): SGHRS, YFSETQ. This CDR3 spans 17 amino acids. As DNA, the CDR3 is TGCGCCAGCAGCTTGGCGGTTCTGGAGACTCCGAACTATGGCTACACCTTC. Protein product: CASSLAVLETPNYGYTF.

The chain couples TRBV7-3 to TRBJ2-2; no clear D gene. Germline V gene data show CDR1 as SGHTA and CDR2 as FQGTGA. The length of the CDR3 is 13 residues. The V gene lost 2 bases and the J gene lost 6 bases, with 7 bases spanning the gap. The CDR3 nucleotides are TGTGCCAGCAGCTTACAGGTGGCCGGGGAGCTGTTTTTT. The encoded protein is CASSLQVAGELFF.

This sequence joins TRBV5-1 and TRBJ2-3; D is undetermined. Germline loops: CDR1 SGHRS, CDR2 YFSETQ. CDR3 length: 14 amino acids. Deletions cut 5 bases from V and 2 bases from J, with 12 bases between. CDR3 sequence reads: CASSYDSSTDTQYF. As DNA, the CDR3 is TGCGCCAGCAGTTACGACTCGTCCACAGATACGCAGTATTTT.

The rearrangement links TRBV5-6 to TRBJ2-2, with D uncertain. V gave up 4 bases and J gave up 2 bases, with 15 bases separating them. This CDR3 has 16 amino acids. Germline CDR1 reads SGHDT; CDR2 reads YYEEEE. CDR3 sequence: CASSGGAIFNTGELFF. DNA of the CDR3: TGTGCCAGCAGCGGCGGAGCCATATTTAACACCGGGGAGCTGTTTTTT. The full variable domain, rest sourced from reference TRBV5-6 and TRBJ2-2, is DAGVTQSPTHLIKTRGQQVTLRCSPKSGHDTVSWYQQALGQGPQFIFQYYEEEERQRGNFPDRFSGHQFPNYSSELNVNALLLGDSALYLCASSGGAIFNTGELFFGEGSRLTVL.

The rearrangement joins TRBV5-4 to TRBJ1-2; perhaps TRBD1 as D (5 bases). The CDR3 totals 18 residues. The germline V and J ends were trimmed by 1 base and 4 bases, with 23 bases remaining between them. CDR1 and CDR2 from the germline V gene are SGHNT and YYREEE (reference sequence). For the CDR3, the DNA is TGTGCCAGCAGCTTGTTTTCCCAGGGTGTAGGTCGAGCCTATGGCTACACCTTC. Translating gives CASSLFSQGVGRAYGYTF.

Comments on this clone: Sequence at one end of the junction differs from germline and may be a read error. This chain uses TRBV7-9 with TRBJ1-2; perhaps TRBD1 as D (6 bases). The CDR3 spans 15 residues. Germline V gene lookup returns CDR1 SEHNR and CDR2 FQNEAQ (reference sequence). Here the CDR3 DNA reads TGTTCCAGCAGCTTTAATACAGGGCCAACAGGAGGCTACACCTTC. Its translation: CSSSFNTGPTGGYTF.

This chain links TRBV7-9 with TRBJ2-3, with TRBD2 as a possible D gene (7 bases). CDR3 size: 16 residues. Germline-derived CDR1 and CDR2 are SEHNR and FQNEAQ (reference sequence). Trimming took 4 bases from V and 5 from J, leaving 19 bases between them. The CDR3 loop is CASSSGGAGALDTQYF. As DNA, the CDR3 is TGTGCCAGCAGCTCTGGGGGGGCGGGGGCTTTAGATACGCAGTATTTT.

In its sample, this clone was seen once. The chain carries TRBV5-5 and TRBJ2-1; TRBD2 might be the D (6 bases). The CDR3 length is 13 residues. The germline gives CDR1 SGHKS, CDR2 YYEKEE (reference sequence). V gave up 4 bases and J gave up 5 bases, with 10 bases separating them. In DNA form, the CDR3 reads TGTGCCAGCAGCCGGACTACGGACAATGAGCAGTTCTTC. This encodes CASSRTTDNEQFF.

This chain connects TRBV7-2 to TRBJ1-1; D is ambiguous. Between the trimmed V and J ends, which lost 4 bases and 3 bases, there was a span of 15 bases. This CDR3 region has 15 residues. Germline V gene data show CDR1 as SGHTA and CDR2 as FQGNSA. In DNA, the CDR3 is TGTGCCAGCAGCTCCGGGAGCGCAGGAGACACTGAAGCTTTCTTT. Residues: CASSSGSAGDTEAFF.

This chain connects TRBV6-6 to TRBJ1-2; weak D call: TRBD1 (5 bases). The CDR3 runs 10 residues. CDR1 and CDR2 (germline): MNHNY, SVGAGI (reference sequence). V was clipped by 6 bases and J by 13 bases, with 12 bases between them. CDR3 loop: CASSGGVCTF. Written as DNA, the CDR3 is TGTGCCAGCAGCGGGGGGGTCTGCACCTTC.

The J gene is TRBJ1-2, the V gene TRBV5-6, with D possibly matching TRBD1 (5 bases). Germline V gives CDR1 SGHDT, CDR2 YYEEEE. There are 14 residues in the CDR3. Trimming left V 4 bases short and J 1 base short, with 11 bases between. The CDR3 sequence is CASSTDRFNYGYTF. In DNA, the CDR3 is TGTGCCAGCAGCACCGACAGATTTAACTATGGCTACACCTTC. Together with reference TRBV5-6 and TRBJ1-2, the CDR3 gives the full variable domain: DAGVTQSPTHLIKTRGQQVTLRCSPKSGHDTVSWYQQALGQGPQFIFQYYEEEERQRGNFPDRFSGHQFPNYSSELNVNALLLGDSALYLCASSTDRFNYGYTFGSGTRLTVV.

This chain connects TRBV30 to TRBJ2-7; tentative D call: TRBD1 (6 bases). Germline V gives CDR1 GTSNPN, CDR2 SVGIG (reference sequence). The CDR3 runs to 17 residues. The ends were cut back, 4 bases at V and 5 bases at J, with 27 bases in the middle. CDR3 bases: TGTGCCTGGACCGGAGGACAGTTTGGTCCAAACGTCAACGAGCAGTACTTC. Its translation: CAWTGGQFGPNVNEQYF.

In its sample, this clone was seen once. J is TRBJ1-4 and V is TRBV5-1; unclear D gene. V was cut by 0 bases and J by 7 bases, with 13 bases left in between. CDR1 is SGHRS and CDR2 is YFSETQ in the germline V gene. The CDR3 runs 15 residues. The CDR3 DNA reads TGCGCCAGCAGCTTGGAGGGAGGAGGACCTGAAAAACTGTTTTTT. Its protein is CASSLEGGGPEKLFF.

This clone is categorized as medium-sized (0.01 to 0.1%). The same CDR3 is also encoded by other DNA sequences in this sample. The chain has TRBV29-1 and TRBJ2-1, with 7 bases that match TRBD2. Germline-derived CDR1 and CDR2 are SQVTM and ANQGSEA. The CDR3 is made up of 14 amino acids. The CDR3 loop reads CTQRLAVSYNEQFF. CDR3 coding DNA: TGCACTCAAAGGCTAGCGGTCTCCTACAATGAGCAGTTCTTC.

The V call is TRBV11-2, the J call TRBJ2-7, with 12 bases that match TRBD2. The CDR3 covers 16 residues. After removal of 4 bases from V and 0 bases from J, the junction contained 4 bases not matched to a gene. Germline CDR1 SGHAT, CDR2 FQNNGV. For the CDR3, the DNA is TGTGCCAGCAGCTCTCTAGCGGGAGGGTTCTCCTACGAGCAGTACTTC. It codes for CASSSLAGGFSYEQYF.